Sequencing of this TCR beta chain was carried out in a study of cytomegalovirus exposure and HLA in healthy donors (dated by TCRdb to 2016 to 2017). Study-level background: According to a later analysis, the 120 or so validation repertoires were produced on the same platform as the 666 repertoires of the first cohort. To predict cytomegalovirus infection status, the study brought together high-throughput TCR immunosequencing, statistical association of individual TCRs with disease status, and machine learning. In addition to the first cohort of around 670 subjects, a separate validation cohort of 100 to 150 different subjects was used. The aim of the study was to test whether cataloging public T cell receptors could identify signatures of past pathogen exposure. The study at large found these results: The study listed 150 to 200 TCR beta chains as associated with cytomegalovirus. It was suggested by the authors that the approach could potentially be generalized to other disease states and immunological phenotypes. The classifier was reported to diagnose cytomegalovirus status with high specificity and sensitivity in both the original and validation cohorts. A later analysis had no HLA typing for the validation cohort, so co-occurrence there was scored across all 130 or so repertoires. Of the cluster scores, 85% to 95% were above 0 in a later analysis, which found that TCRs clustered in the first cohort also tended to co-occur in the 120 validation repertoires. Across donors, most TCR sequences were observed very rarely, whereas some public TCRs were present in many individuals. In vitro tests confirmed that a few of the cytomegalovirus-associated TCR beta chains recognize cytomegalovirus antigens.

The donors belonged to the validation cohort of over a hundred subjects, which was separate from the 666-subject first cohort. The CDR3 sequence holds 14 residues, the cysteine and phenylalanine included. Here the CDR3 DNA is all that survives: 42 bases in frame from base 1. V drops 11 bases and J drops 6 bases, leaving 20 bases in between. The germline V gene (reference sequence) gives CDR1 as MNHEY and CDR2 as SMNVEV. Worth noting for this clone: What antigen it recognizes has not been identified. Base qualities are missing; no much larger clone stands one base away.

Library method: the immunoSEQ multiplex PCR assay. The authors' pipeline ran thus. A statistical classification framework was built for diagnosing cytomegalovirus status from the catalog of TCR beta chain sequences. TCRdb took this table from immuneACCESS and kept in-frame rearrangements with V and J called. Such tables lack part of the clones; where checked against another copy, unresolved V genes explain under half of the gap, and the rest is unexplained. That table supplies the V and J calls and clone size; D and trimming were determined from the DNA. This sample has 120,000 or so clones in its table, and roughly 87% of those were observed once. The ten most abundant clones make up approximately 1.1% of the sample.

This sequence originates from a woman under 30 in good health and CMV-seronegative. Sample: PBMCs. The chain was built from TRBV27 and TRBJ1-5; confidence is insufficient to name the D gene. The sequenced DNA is TGTGCCGGCGCGCCCCTGGCAGGAGGTCAGCCCCAGCATTTT. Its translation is CAGAPLAGGQPQHF.